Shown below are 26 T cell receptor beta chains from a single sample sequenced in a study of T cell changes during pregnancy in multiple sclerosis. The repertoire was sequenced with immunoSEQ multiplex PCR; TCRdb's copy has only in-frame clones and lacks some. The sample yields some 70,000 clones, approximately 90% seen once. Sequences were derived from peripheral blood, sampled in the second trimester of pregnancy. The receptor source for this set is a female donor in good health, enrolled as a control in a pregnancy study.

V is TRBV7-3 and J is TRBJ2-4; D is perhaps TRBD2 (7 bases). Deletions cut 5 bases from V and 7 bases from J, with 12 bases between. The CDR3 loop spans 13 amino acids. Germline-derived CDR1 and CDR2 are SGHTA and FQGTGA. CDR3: CASSPEGGNIQYF. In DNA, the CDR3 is TGTGCCAGCAGCCCGGAGGGGGGGAACATTCAGTACTTC.

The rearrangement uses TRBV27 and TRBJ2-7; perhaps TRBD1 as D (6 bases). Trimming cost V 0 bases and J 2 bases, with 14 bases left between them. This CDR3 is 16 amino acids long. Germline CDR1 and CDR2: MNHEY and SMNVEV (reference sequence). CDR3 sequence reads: CASSLSPGHPAYEQYF. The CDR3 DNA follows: TGTGCCAGCAGTTTATCTCCGGGACACCCGGCCTACGAGCAGTACTTC.

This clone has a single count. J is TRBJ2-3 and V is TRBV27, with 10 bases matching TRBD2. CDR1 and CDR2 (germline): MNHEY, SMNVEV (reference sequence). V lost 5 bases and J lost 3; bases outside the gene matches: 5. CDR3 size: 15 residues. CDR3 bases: TGTGCCAGCAGTCCTAGCGGGAGAGAGACAGATACGCAGTATTTT. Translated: CASSPSGRETDTQYF.

Written as DNA, the CDR3 is TGTGCCGGATCCCTTACCAGGGGGCGCGGAGAGACCCAGTACTTC. Translating gives CAGSLTRGRGETQYF. V and J are TRBV6-1 and TRBJ2-5, with 8 bases fitting TRBD1. The ends lost 11 bases at V and 4 bases at J; junction bases unmatched: 15. Per germline, CDR1 MNHNS and CDR2 SASEGT. The CDR3 spans 15 residues.

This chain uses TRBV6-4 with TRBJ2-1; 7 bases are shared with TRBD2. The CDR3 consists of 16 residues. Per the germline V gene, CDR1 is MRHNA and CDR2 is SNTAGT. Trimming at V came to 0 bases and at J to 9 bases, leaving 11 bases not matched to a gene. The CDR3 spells CASSDSGGVGWSEQFF. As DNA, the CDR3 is TGTGCCAGCAGTGACTCGGGGGGGGTGGGGTGGAGTGAGCAGTTCTTC.

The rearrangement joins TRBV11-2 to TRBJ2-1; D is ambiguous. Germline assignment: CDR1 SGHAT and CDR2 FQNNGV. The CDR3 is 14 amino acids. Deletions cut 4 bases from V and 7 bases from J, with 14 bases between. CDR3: CASSSLAGGNEQFF. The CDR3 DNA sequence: TGTGCCAGCAGCTCTCTCGCAGGTGGGAATGAGCAGTTCTTC.

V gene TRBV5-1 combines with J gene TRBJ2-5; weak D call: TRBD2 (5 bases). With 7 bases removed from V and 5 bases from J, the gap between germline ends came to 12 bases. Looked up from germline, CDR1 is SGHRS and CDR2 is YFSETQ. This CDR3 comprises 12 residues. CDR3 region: CASALGGETQYF. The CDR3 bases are TGCGCCAGCGCCCTTGGCGGGGAGACCCAGTACTTC.

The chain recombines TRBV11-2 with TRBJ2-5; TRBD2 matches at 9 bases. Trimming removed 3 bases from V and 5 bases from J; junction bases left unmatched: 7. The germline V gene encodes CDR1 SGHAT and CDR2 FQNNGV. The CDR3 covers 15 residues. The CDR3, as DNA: TGTGCCAGCAGCTTGAGCGGGGGGCGACGGGAGACCCAGTACTTC. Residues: CASSLSGGRRETQYF.

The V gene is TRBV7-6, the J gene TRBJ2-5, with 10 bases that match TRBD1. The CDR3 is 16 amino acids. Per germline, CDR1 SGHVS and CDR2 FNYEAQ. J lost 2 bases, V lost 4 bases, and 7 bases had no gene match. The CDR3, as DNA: TGTGCCAGCAGCTCCGGGACAGGGGCCATACAAGAGACCCAGTACTTC. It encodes CASSSGTGAIQETQYF. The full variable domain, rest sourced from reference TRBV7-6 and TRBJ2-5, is GAGVSQSPRYKVTKRGQDVALRCDPISGHVSLYWYRQALGQGPEFLTYFNYEAQQDKSGLPNDRFSAERPEGSISTLTIQRTEQRDSAMYRCASSSGTGAIQETQYFGPGTRLLVL.

CDR3 sequence: CASSSGQGVNEKLFF. For the CDR3, the DNA is TGTGCCAGCAGCTCGGGACAGGGAGTTAATGAAAAACTGTTTTTT. V and J are TRBV28 and TRBJ1-4; 9 bases map to TRBD1. The CDR3 length is 15 residues. The V segment lost 6 bases and the J segment 4 bases; nucleotides outside the gene matches: 6. The germline V gene encodes CDR1 MDHEN and CDR2 SYDVKM.

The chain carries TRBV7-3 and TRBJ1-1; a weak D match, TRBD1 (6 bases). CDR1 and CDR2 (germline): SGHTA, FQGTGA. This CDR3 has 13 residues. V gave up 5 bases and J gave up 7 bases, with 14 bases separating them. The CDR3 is CASSPREGVEAFF. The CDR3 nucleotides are TGTGCCAGCAGCCCTCGGGAGGGGGTTGAAGCTTTCTTT.

As DNA, the CDR3 is TGCGCCAGCTTGCAACCCCGACTAGCCGCGGAGTATTTT. Translated: CASLQPRLAAEYF. This chain joins TRBV10-2 and TRBJ2-3; 7 bases map to TRBD2. The length of the CDR3 is 13 residues. Germline CDR1 reads WSHSY; CDR2 reads SAAADI. The ends lost 8 bases at V and 13 bases at J; junction bases unmatched: 15.

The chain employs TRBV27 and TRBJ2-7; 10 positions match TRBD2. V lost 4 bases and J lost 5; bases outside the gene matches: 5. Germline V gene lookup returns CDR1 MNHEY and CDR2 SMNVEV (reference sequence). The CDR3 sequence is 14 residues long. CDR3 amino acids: CASSSRTSGHEQYF. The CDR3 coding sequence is TGTGCCAGCAGTTCCCGGACTAGCGGCCACGAGCAGTACTTC.

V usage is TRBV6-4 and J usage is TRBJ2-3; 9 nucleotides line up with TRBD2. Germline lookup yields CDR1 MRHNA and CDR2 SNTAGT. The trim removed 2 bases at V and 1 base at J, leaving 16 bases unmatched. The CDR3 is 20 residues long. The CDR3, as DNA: TGTGCCAGCAGTGACGAGACTAGCGGAGGATCCCAGCAGGGCACAGATACGCAGTATTTT. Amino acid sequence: CASSDETSGGSQQGTDTQYF.

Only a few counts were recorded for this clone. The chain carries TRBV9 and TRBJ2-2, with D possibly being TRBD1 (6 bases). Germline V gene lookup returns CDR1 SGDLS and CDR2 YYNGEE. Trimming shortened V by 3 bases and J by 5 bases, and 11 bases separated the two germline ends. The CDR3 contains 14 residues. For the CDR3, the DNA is TGTGCCAGCAGCGCAGGGGCAGGAACCGGGGAGCTGTTTTTT. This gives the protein CASSAGAGTGELFF.

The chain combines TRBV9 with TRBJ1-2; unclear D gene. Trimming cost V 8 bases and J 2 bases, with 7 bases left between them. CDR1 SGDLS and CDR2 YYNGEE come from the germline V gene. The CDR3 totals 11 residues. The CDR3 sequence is CASNSNYGYTF. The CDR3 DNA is TGTGCCAGTAACAGCAACTATGGCTACACCTTC.

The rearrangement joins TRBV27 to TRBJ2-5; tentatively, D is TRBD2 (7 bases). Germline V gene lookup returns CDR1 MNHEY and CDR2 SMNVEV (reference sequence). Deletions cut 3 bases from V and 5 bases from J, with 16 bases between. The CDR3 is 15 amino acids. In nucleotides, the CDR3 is TGTGCCAGCAGTTTCCTGAGGGGGGGCGAGGAGACCCAGTACTTC. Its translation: CASSFLRGGEETQYF.

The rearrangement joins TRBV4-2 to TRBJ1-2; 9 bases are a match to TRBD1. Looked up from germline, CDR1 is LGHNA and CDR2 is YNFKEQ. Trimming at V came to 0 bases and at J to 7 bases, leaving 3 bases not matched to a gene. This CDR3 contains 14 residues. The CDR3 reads CASSQETGGSGYTF. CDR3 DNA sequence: TGTGCCAGCAGCCAAGAGACAGGGGGGTCTGGCTACACCTTC.

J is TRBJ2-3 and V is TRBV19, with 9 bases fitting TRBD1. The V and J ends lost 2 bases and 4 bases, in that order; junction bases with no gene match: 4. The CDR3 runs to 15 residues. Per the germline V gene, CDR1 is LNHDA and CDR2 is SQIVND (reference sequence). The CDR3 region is CASSITGGSSDTQYF. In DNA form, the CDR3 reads TGTGCCAGTAGTATAACAGGGGGCTCGTCAGATACGCAGTATTTT.

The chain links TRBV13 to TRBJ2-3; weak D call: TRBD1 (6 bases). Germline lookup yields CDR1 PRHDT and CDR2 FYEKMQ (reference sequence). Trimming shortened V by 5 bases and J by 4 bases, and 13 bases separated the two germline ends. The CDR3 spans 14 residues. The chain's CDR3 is CASSPWGPPDTQYF. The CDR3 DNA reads TGTGCCAGCAGCCCCTGGGGGCCCCCAGATACGCAGTATTTT.

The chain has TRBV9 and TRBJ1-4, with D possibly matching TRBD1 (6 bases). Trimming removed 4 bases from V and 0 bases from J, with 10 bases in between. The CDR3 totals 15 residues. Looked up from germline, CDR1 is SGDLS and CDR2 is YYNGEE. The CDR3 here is CASSPGVPTNEKLFF. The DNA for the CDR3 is TGTGCCAGCAGCCCAGGGGTACCAACTAATGAAAAACTGTTTTTT.

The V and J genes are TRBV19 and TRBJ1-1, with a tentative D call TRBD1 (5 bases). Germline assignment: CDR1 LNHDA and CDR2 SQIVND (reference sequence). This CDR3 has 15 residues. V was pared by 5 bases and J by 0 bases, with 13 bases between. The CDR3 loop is CASSPGGGVNTEAFF. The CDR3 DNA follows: TGTGCCAGTAGTCCCGGGGGGGGAGTGAACACTGAAGCTTTCTTT.

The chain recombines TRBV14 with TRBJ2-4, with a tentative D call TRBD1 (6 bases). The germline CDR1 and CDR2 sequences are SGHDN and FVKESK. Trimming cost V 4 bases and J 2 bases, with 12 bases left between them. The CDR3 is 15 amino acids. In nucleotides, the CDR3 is TGTGCCAGCAGCCTCGTGACAGGACCCAAAAACATTCAGTACTTC. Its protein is CASSLVTGPKNIQYF.

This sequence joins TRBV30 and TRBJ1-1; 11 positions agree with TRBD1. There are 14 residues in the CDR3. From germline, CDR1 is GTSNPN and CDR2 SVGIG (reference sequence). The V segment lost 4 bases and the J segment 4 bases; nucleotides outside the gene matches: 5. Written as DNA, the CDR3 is TGTGCCTGGAAGGGACAGGGGGAGGGCACTGAAGCTTTCTTT. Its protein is CAWKGQGEGTEAFF.

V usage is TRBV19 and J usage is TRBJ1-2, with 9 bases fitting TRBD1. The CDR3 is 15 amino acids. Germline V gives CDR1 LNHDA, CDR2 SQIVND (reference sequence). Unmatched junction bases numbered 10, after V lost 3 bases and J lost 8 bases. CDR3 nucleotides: TGTGCCAGTAGTATCCTTACAGGGGGCGTAGGCGGCTACACCTTC. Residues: CASSILTGGVGGYTF.

The CDR3 DNA follows: TGTGCCACCAGGCCAGGGGGCTACACCGGGGAGCTGTTTTTT. Its translation is CATRPGGYTGELFF. This chain links TRBV15 with TRBJ2-2, with 8 bases fitting TRBD1. CDR1 and CDR2 from the germline V gene are LNHNV and YYDKDF (reference sequence). The CDR3 runs to 14 residues. The J segment lost 3 bases and the V segment lost 6 bases, leaving 3 bases of the junction unmatched.